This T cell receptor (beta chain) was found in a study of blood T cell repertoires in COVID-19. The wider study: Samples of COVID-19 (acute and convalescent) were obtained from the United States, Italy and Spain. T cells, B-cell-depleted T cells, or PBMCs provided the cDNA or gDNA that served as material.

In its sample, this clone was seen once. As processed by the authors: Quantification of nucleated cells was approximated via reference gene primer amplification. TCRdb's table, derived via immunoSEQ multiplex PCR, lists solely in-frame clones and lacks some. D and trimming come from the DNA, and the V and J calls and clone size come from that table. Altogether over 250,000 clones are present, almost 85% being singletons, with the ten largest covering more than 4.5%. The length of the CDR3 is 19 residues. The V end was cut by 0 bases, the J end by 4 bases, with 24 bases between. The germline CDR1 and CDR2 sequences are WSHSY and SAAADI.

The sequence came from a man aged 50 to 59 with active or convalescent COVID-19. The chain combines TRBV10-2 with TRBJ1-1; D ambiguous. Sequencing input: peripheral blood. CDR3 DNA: TGCGCCAGCAGTGAGTCTATCCTAGGACGGGAGGATCGGGGCACTGAAGCTTTCTTT. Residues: CASSESILGREDRGTEAFF.